The text below deals with one T cell receptor beta chain. The CDR3 loop spans 12 amino acids. The V end was cut by 11 bases, the J end by 2 bases, with 12 bases between. Germline CDR1 and CDR2: SGHTA and FQGNSA. This sample was included in a study of blood T cell repertoires in COVID-19. Across the whole study: COVID-19 samples collected from the United States, Italy and Spain covered acute and convalescent phases. T cells, B-cell-depleted T cells, or PBMCs provided the cDNA or gDNA that served as material.

Libraries were prepared by immunoSEQ multiplex PCR; TCRdb keeps only in-frame clonotypes and omits some of them. The profile shows 140,000 to 150,000 clones, around 87% of them singletons. What was sequenced was peripheral blood. The source is an elderly man with acute or convalescent COVID-19. This sequence joins TRBV7-2 and TRBJ1-2; a possible D gene is TRBD1 (5 bases). CDR3: CAALQGNYGYTF. CDR3 DNA sequence: TGTGCCGCCCTCCAGGGAAACTATGGCTACACCTTC.